These 10 T cell receptor beta chains share one sample of origin, sequenced in a study of preoperative IRX-2 immunotherapy in early breast cancer. Treatment specified: preoperative locoregional IRX-2 cytokine immunotherapy. The method was immunoSEQ multiplex PCR; TCRdb's version includes in-frame clones alone and lacks a portion of them. The data hold some 11,000 clones, with roughly 80% observed a single time. The source was lymph node tissue, collected before IRX-2 immunotherapy. Source of these receptors: a human donor with breast cancer.

The chain carries TRBV18 and TRBJ1-1; no definite D call. This CDR3 comprises 15 residues. The germline CDR1 and CDR2 sequences are KGHSH and LQKENI. V lost 0 bases and J lost 11, with 19 bases in between. CDR3 residues: CASSPPGMETIRAFF. The CDR3 region has the DNA TGTGCCAGCTCACCACCGGGGATGGAGACGATTCGTGCTTTCTTT.

V gene TRBV6-8 combines with J gene TRBJ2-1; no firm D call. Trimming stripped 6 bases from V and 15 bases from J, with 27 bases between. Germline-derived CDR1 and CDR2 are MNHGY and SAAAGT. The CDR3 has 15 amino acids. CDR3 region: CASSPRPQQVQDPFF. CDR3 nucleotides: TGTGCCAGCAGCCCTAGGCCCCAACAAGTTCAGGATCCGTTCTTC.

The chain's CDR3 is CASSAGTGEGYTF. The DNA for the CDR3 is TGTGCCAGCAGCGCCGGGACAGGGGAGGGCTACACCTTC. This chain joins TRBV14 and TRBJ1-2; 10 bases are a match to TRBD1. With V trimmed by 5 bases and J by 8 bases, 5 bases remained unmatched. The CDR3 spans 13 residues. Germline values: CDR1 SGHDN, CDR2 FVKESK.

The J gene is TRBJ2-7, the V gene TRBV11-3, with 7 bases lining up with TRBD1. Germline V gene sequence: CDR1 SGHNT, CDR2 YENEEA. The CDR3 length is 15 residues. V gave up 3 bases and J gave up 0 bases; unmatched junction bases: 5. In DNA, the CDR3 is TGTGCCAGCAGCTTGGTGGGACAGTCCTCCTACGAGCAGTACTTC. Residues: CASSLVGQSSYEQYF.

The gene calls are TRBV7-1 and TRBJ2-3, with TRBD2 matching over 12 bases. TRBV7-1 is recorded as an ORF, its role being uncertain. CDR3 size: 16 residues. Trimming cost V 2 bases and J 3 bases; bases outside gene matches: 3. The CDR3 region is CASSSLLAGGTDTQYF. CDR3 bases: TGTGCCAGCAGCTCATTACTAGCGGGAGGTACAGATACGCAGTATTTT.

This clone appeared a single time. The chain employs TRBV11-3 and TRBJ1-1, with 8 bases fitting TRBD1. Germline lookup yields CDR1 SGHNT and CDR2 YENEEA. V shed 4 bases, J shed 1 base, and the junction held 5 bases outside the gene matches. There are 15 residues in the CDR3. Here the CDR3 reads CASSSPDRGNTEAFF. The DNA for the CDR3 is TGTGCCAGCAGCTCCCCCGACAGGGGGAACACTGAAGCTTTCTTT.

The V call is TRBV22-1, the J call TRBJ1-5. TRBV22-1 is reported as a pseudogene. The CDR3 has 13 amino acids. The CDR3 DNA follows: TGTGCCACTTGCCAGGACCTCAATCAGCCCCAGCATTTT. This codes for CATCQDLNQPQHF.

The CDR3 reads CASSHGSSYEQYF. The DNA of the CDR3 is TGTGCCAGCAGTCACGGAAGCTCCTACGAGCAGTACTTC. The chain carries TRBV22-1 and TRBJ2-7. TRBV22-1 has pseudogene status. This CDR3 contains 13 residues.

Turning to this clone: The junction departs from the called germline gene at one end, perhaps through a read error. This sequence joins TRBV11-3 and TRBJ2-2; D uncertain. The CDR3 spans 14 residues. Looked up from germline, CDR1 is SGHNT and CDR2 is YENEEA. CDR3 sequence: CASSLDGRYGELFF. CDR3 nucleotides: TGTGCCAGCAGCCTAGACGGCCGTTACGGGGAGCTGTTTTTT.

Points on this clone: At one end the junction does not follow the germline gene, possibly because of a read error. This chain's CDR3 is CASSGTGSGNTIYF. CDR3 coding DNA: TGCGCCAGCAGCGGGACAGGGTCTGGAAATACCATATATTTT. The V call is TRBV5-1, the J call TRBJ1-3; 9 nucleotides agree with TRBD1. This CDR3 has 14 amino acids. Per the germline V gene, CDR1 is SGHRS and CDR2 is YFSETQ. The full variable domain, in which reference TRBV5-1 and TRBJ1-3 provide the parts outside the CDR3, is KAGVTQTPRYLIKTRGQQVTLSCSPISGHRSVSWYQQTPGQGLQFLFEYFSETQRNKGNFPGRFSGRQFSNSRSEMNVSTLELGDSALYLCASSGTGSGNTIYFGEGSWLTVV.